This T cell receptor beta chain was obtained from a study of blood T cell repertoires in COVID-19. Turning to the study itself: Some COVID-19 samples were acute and others convalescent; all came from the United States, Italy and Spain.

The age range of participants was 18 to 89 years, with residence in about 25 US areas. The study assigned cohorts using participant-reported clinical history. This CDR3 is 15 amino acids long. Germline V gene sequence: CDR1 SGHDN, CDR2 FVKESK. With 1 base clipped from V and 3 bases from J, the junction kept 3 bases outside the gene matches. Clones were read by immunoSEQ multiplex PCR, and TCRdb kept only the in-frame ones, dropping some. Among 150,000 to 200,000 clones, more than 70% were seen once, and the ten largest hold around 8.6%. This TCR was sampled from a woman aged 30 to 39 who had recovered from COVID-19. What was sequenced was PBMCs or T cells enriched from blood (not recorded which). The rearrangement links TRBV14 to TRBJ2-1; 7 positions match TRBD1. CDR3 region: CASSQARQGYNEQFF. In DNA, the CDR3 is TGTGCCAGCAGCCAAGCAAGACAGGGCTACAATGAGCAGTTCTTC.